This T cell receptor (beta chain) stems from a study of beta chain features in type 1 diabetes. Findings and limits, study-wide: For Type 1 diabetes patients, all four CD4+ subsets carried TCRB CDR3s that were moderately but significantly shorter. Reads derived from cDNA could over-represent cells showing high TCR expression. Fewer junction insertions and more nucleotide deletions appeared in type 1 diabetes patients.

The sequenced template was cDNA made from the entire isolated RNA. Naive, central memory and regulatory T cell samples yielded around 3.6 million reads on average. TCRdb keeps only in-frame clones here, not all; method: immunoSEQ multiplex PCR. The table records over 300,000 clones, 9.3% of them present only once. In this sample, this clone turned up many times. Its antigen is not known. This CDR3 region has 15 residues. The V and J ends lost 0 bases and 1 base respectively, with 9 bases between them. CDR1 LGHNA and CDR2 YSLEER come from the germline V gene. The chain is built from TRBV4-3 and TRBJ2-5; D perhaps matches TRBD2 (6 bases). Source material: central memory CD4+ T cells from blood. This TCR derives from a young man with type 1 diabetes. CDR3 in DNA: TGCGCCAGCAGCCAAGATCTGGGACTCCAAGAGACCCAGTACTTC. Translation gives CASSQDLGLQETQYF.